Listed here are 14 T cell receptor beta chains from one sample, sequenced in a study of memory CD8 T cells in hepatitis C reinfection (dated by TCRdb to about 2017). Libraries were built with the immunoSEQ multiplex PCR assay. The clones in this table, taken by TCRdb from immuneACCESS, are in-frame only. Not every clone is retained; where verified, under half of the shortfall comes from an unresolved V gene, and the cause of the rest is unknown. For this sample the table gives under 50,000 clones, of which 88% were detected only once. The ten largest clones capture under 1.5% of the sample. This specimen's time point label, interpreted: peak reinfection, 3 to 8 weeks after reinfection detection. Sorted cells were sequenced directly ex vivo, without in vitro expansion prior to TCR sequencing. Sample: naive CD8+ T cells sorted from blood. Explained via the paper, the cell subset or site label denotes: total naive CD8+CD45RO- T cells. These receptors were taken from a young man with hepatitis C virus infection.

The chain recombines TRBV11-2 with TRBJ1-2; the match to TRBD1 covers 9 bases. Germline CDR1 and CDR2: SGHAT and FQNNGV. The CDR3 covers 15 residues. After removal of 3 bases from V and 4 bases from J, the junction contained 6 bases not matched to a gene. In nucleotides, the CDR3 is TGTGCCAGCAGCTTCGGGACAGGGAGGGGCTATGGCTACACCTTC. Amino acids: CASSFGTGRGYGYTF.

J is TRBJ2-1 and V is TRBV5-1; a possible D gene is TRBD1 (8 bases). CDR3 length: 15 residues. Germline CDR1 is SGHRS and CDR2 is YFSETQ. V was cut by 6 bases and J by 5 bases, with 18 bases left in between. CDR3 region: CASMAGDRWNNEQFF. CDR3 DNA sequence: TGCGCCAGCATGGCGGGGGACAGGTGGAACAATGAGCAGTTCTTC.

There are a few counts of this clone. The chain couples TRBV4-1 to TRBJ1-1, with 7 bases that match TRBD1. V dropped 6 bases and J dropped 5; count of bases not matched to a gene: 9. Germline CDR1 and CDR2: MGHRA and YSYEKL. CDR3 length: 14 residues. The CDR3 sequence is CASSFRAGGTEAFF. The CDR3 region has the DNA TGCGCCAGCAGTTTTAGAGCAGGGGGGACTGAAGCTTTCTTT.

This sequence joins TRBV6-5 and TRBJ2-6; TRBD1 might be the D (6 bases). V lost 6 bases and J lost 0, with 9 bases in between. The CDR3 totals 15 residues. CDR1 and CDR2 from the germline V gene are MNHEY and SVGAGI. CDR3 sequence: CASSPGHSGANVLTF. The CDR3 DNA reads as TGTGCCAGCAGCCCGGGACACTCTGGGGCCAACGTCCTGACTTTC.

This rearrangement joins TRBV4-3 to TRBJ2-2; the D gene is possibly TRBD2 (6 bases). In germline, CDR1 is LGHNA, CDR2 YSLEER. V lost 2 bases and J 7 bases, leaving 11 bases between the germline ends. This CDR3 has 14 residues. Written as DNA, the CDR3 is TGCGCCAGCAGCCAAACCCAGGGAGGCGGGGAGCTGTTTTTT. This codes for CASSQTQGGGELFF.

This clone has more than one count but fewer than ten. CDR3 nucleotides: TGTGCCAGCAGCGTCACGGCTAGCAGTCCAGAGACCCAGTACTTC. This translates into CASSVTASSPETQYF. The chain combines TRBV9 with TRBJ2-5; maybe TRBD2 (5 bases). In germline, CDR1 is SGDLS, CDR2 YYNGEE. Trimming left V 2 bases short and J 4 bases short, with 15 bases between. CDR3 length: 15 residues.

The chain carries TRBV11-2 and TRBJ1-6; D uncertain. Germline V lookup: CDR1 SGHAT, CDR2 FQNNGV. Trimming took off 3 bases at V and 7 bases at J, with 4 bases between the two ends. This CDR3 contains 12 residues. In DNA, the CDR3 is TGTGCCAGCAGCTTCGGGAATTCACCCCTCCACTTT. Protein product: CASSFGNSPLHF.

This clone appeared a single time. Other DNA sequences in this specimen translate into the identical CDR3. The DNA for the CDR3 is TGTGCCAGCAGCCTCGGACAGGGGGCGCTTGGTGAGCAGTTCTTC. The encoded protein is CASSLGQGALGEQFF. This chain uses TRBV14 with TRBJ2-1; 11 nucleotides agree with TRBD1. Trimming took 4 bases from V and 9 from J; bases not matched to a gene: 8. CDR3 size: 15 residues. The germline gives CDR1 SGHDN, CDR2 FVKESK.

The chain links TRBV7-8 to TRBJ2-3; TRBD2 aligns across 11 bases. This CDR3 spans 15 amino acids. The ends lost 5 bases at V and 3 bases at J; junction bases unmatched: 4. The V gene's germline CDR1 is SGHVS and CDR2 FQNEAQ. CDR3 amino acids: CASSPPSGGTDTQYF. The CDR3 DNA follows: TGTGCCAGCAGCCCCCCTAGCGGGGGGACAGATACGCAGTATTTT. The entire variable domain, with the rest obtained from reference TRBV7-8 and TRBJ2-3, is as follows: GAGVSQSPRYKVAKRGQDVALRCDPISGHVSLFWYQQALGQGPEFLTYFQNEAQLDKSGLPSDRFFAERPEGSVSTLKIQRTQQEDSAVYLCASSPPSGGTDTQYFGPGTRLTVL.

CDR3 amino acids: CASSYLTGRGAEAFF. In DNA, the CDR3 is TGTGCCAGCAGTTACTTGACAGGCCGCGGCGCTGAAGCTTTCTTT. The chain uses TRBV6-5 and TRBJ1-1, with a tentative D call TRBD1 (6 bases). Trimming stripped 1 base from V and 6 bases from J, with 15 bases between. The germline gives CDR1 MNHEY, CDR2 SVGAGI. The CDR3 extends over 15 amino acids.

The chain joins TRBV19 to TRBJ1-2; 8 bases match TRBD1. Losses at the gene ends were 10 bases for V and 4 bases for J; bases not matched to a gene: 8. Germline loops: CDR1 LNHDA, CDR2 SQIVND (reference sequence). This CDR3 spans 13 amino acids. This CDR3 is CATLDRVVYGYTF. DNA of the CDR3: TGTGCCACCCTGGACAGGGTGGTCTATGGCTACACCTTC.

This clone was counted a few times. The V gene is TRBV6-6, the J gene TRBJ1-2, with a weak D call TRBD1 (5 bases). Per the germline V gene, CDR1 is MNHNY and CDR2 is SVGAGI (reference sequence). CDR3 length: 15 residues. V was cut by 7 bases and J by 0 bases, with 15 bases left in between. The CDR3 protein is CASIPMGHTNYGYTF. CDR3 in DNA: TGTGCCAGCATCCCAATGGGGCATACTAACTATGGCTACACCTTC.

The CDR3 reads CASSSGTGQETQYF. CDR3 sequence (DNA): TGTGCCAGCAGCAGTGGGACAGGCCAAGAGACCCAGTACTTC. The genes are TRBV5-8 and TRBJ2-5, with TRBD1 identical over 8 bases. The CDR3 has 14 residues. CDR1 is SGHTS and CDR2 is YDEGEE in the germline V gene. J was trimmed by 1 base and V by 4 bases; bases with no gene match: 3.

J is TRBJ1-1 and V is TRBV19; D ambiguous. Trimming removed 3 bases from V and 7 bases from J, with 12 bases in between. Germline CDR1 is LNHDA and CDR2 is SQIVND (reference sequence). CDR3 length: 13 residues. The CDR3 DNA reads TGTGCCAGTAGTATCCGCCGGGAGCTTGAAGCTTTCTTT. Its protein is CASSIRRELEAFF.